This TCR beta chain was recovered during a study of T cells in localized non-small cell lung cancer. Whole-study results and caveats: Compared with tumor, uninvolved adjacent lung displayed greater T cell clonality, ranking highest overall. There were a median 57 of the top 100 tumor clones appearing in adjacent lung. It remains possible that heterogeneity exists, since only one tumor region was sequenced.

In the case of this clone: Its specificity is unknown.

V was clipped by 10 bases and J by 4 bases, with 14 bases between them. The germline V gene has CDR1 ENHRY and CDR2 SYGVKD. The length of the CDR3 is 13 residues. Produced via immunoSEQ multiplex PCR; TCRdb's table is partial and in-frame only. The sample has some 130,000 clones; more than 70% are singletons. This chain links TRBV10-3 with TRBJ2-1; possible D gene TRBD2, 6 bases. The sequence came from an older female donor with stage I lung adenocarcinoma. The sample in question was peripheral blood, obtained before any cancer treatment. CDR3 bases: TGTGCCACTCGGGACCGGGGGTACAATGAGCAGTTCTTC. The encoded protein is CATRDRGYNEQFF.